Below, 25 T cell receptor beta chains from the same sample are listed, as sequenced in a study of cytomegalovirus exposure and HLA in healthy donors. The PCR made use of 60 Vbeta and 13 Jbeta primers. Libraries were prepared by immunoSEQ multiplex PCR; TCRdb keeps only in-frame clonotypes and omits some of them. The sample has about 60,000 clones; 70% to 75% are singletons. The sample comprised PBMCs. These receptors originate from a man aged 40-50 years in good health and CMV-seropositive.

This clone was picked up a small number of times. The genes are TRBV7-8 and TRBJ1-1, with D unresolved. Germline V CDR1 and CDR2: SGHVS, FQNEAQ. The CDR3 loop spans 12 amino acids. Trimming pared 4 bases from V and 11 bases from J, leaving 14 bases between. As DNA, the CDR3 is TGTGCCAGCAGCTCCCCGAGGGCGCGGGCTTTCTTT. Translated: CASSSPRARAFF. Using reference TRBV7-8 and TRBJ1-1 for the parts outside the CDR3, the full variable domain is GAGVSQSPRYKVAKRGQDVALRCDPISGHVSLFWYQQALGQGPEFLTYFQNEAQLDKSGLPSDRFFAERPEGSVSTLKIQRTQQEDSAVYLCASSSPRARAFFGQGTRLTVV.

This chain links TRBV5-5 with TRBJ1-5; D uncertain. CDR3 length: 15 residues. Looked up from germline, CDR1 is SGHKS and CDR2 is YYEKEE (reference sequence). Trimming removed 6 bases at V and 1 base at J, with 14 bases between. The CDR3 protein is CASTISGESNQPQHF. Here the CDR3 DNA reads TGTGCCAGCACCATCTCCGGGGAAAGCAATCAGCCCCAGCATTTT.

V gene TRBV7-9 combines with J gene TRBJ1-3; D is unresolved. Trimming left V 3 bases short and J 0 bases short, with 6 bases between. The germline V gene has CDR1 SEHNR and CDR2 FQNEAQ (reference sequence). The CDR3 has 14 amino acids. The CDR3 nucleotides read TGTGCCAGCAGCTTGTCAGGCTCTGGAAACACCATATATTTT. It is translated as CASSLSGSGNTIYF.

The V gene is TRBV30, the J gene TRBJ2-3, with D tentatively TRBD2 (6 bases). V dropped 4 bases and J dropped 0 bases, with 17 bases sitting between them. This CDR3 has 16 amino acids. Germline V lookup: CDR1 GTSNPN, CDR2 SVGIG (reference sequence). The CDR3 DNA reads as TGTGCCTGGACCCTAACTAGCCGATCTAGCACAGATACGCAGTATTTT. It codes for CAWTLTSRSSTDTQYF.

The chain combines TRBV6-5 with TRBJ1-3; possible D gene TRBD1, 5 bases. The CDR3 spans 15 residues. The germline V gene has CDR1 MNHEY and CDR2 SVGAGI. Trimming left V 6 bases short and J 0 bases short, with 12 bases between. The CDR3 DNA sequence: TGTGCCAGCAGGCCCAGGGTCTTCTCTGGAAACACCATATATTTT. Translating gives CASRPRVFSGNTIYF.

This chain connects TRBV20-1 to TRBJ2-7; a possible D gene is TRBD2 (5 bases). The CDR3 loop spans 11 amino acids. Germline V gives CDR1 DFQATT, CDR2 SNEGSKA (reference sequence). V dropped 5 bases and J dropped 4 bases, with 9 bases sitting between them. For the CDR3, the DNA is TGCAGTGCTGCCACTAGTTACGAGCAGTACTTC. This gives the protein CSAATSYEQYF.

The rearrangement links TRBV6-5 to TRBJ2-7, with a weak D call TRBD1 (6 bases). Germline V lookup: CDR1 MNHEY, CDR2 SVGAGI. There are 12 residues in the CDR3. V lost 6 bases, J lost 6 bases, and 12 bases lay in between. CDR3 sequence reads: CASRTGSTEQYF. As DNA, the CDR3 is TGTGCCAGCAGGACAGGATCGACCGAGCAGTACTTC.

This chain joins TRBV9 and TRBJ1-6; no definite D call. The CDR3 extends over 14 amino acids. CDR1 SGDLS and CDR2 YYNGEE come from the germline V gene. Trimming pared 7 bases from V and 7 bases from J, leaving 15 bases between. The CDR3 protein is CASGEIVQNSPLHF. CDR3 DNA sequence: TGTGCCAGCGGGGAGATTGTTCAAAATTCACCCCTCCACTTT. The full variable domain, rest sourced from reference TRBV9 and TRBJ1-6, is DSGVTQTPKHLITATGQRVTLRCSPRSGDLSVYWYQQSLDQGLQFLIQYYNGEERAKGNILERFSAQQFPDLHSELNLSSLELGDSALYFCASGEIVQNSPLHFGNGTRLTVT.

The chain is built from TRBV6-1 and TRBJ1-1, with D hard to call. CDR3 length equals 13 residues. Trimming shortened V by 8 bases and J by 0 bases, and 10 bases separated the two germline ends. Germline loops: CDR1 MNHNS, CDR2 SASEGT. The CDR3 region has the DNA TGTGCCAGCGATGGAGTTTTGAACACTGAAGCTTTCTTT. Its protein product is CASDGVLNTEAFF.

This clone has more than one count but fewer than ten. The chain couples TRBV5-5 to TRBJ2-3; the D gene is possibly TRBD1 (6 bases). The germline V and J ends were trimmed by 7 bases and 2 bases, with 14 bases remaining between them. CDR3 size: 14 residues. CDR1 and CDR2 from the germline V gene are SGHKS and YYEKEE (reference sequence). CDR3 sequence: CASSYRVSTDTQYF. CDR3 DNA: TGTGCCAGCTCGTACAGGGTTTCCACAGATACGCAGTATTTT.

The chain uses TRBV5-4 and TRBJ1-4, with 8 bases aligning to TRBD1. The CDR3 consists of 15 residues. The trim removed 4 bases at V and 1 base at J, leaving 3 bases unmatched. The germline gives CDR1 SGHNT, CDR2 YYREEE (reference sequence). The CDR3 nucleotides are TGTGCCAGCAGCCTAGGACAGGGAACTAATGAAAAACTGTTTTTT. Translation: CASSLGQGTNEKLFF.

The V gene is TRBV5-6, the J gene TRBJ1-6; 10 nucleotides match TRBD1. The CDR3 has 15 amino acids. From germline, CDR1 is SGHDT and CDR2 YYEEEE. Trimming cost V 3 bases and J 9 bases; bases outside gene matches: 6. The chain's CDR3 is CASSSTRDRGSPLHF. CDR3 DNA sequence: TGTGCCAGCAGCTCGACCCGGGACAGGGGTTCACCCCTCCACTTT.

V and J are TRBV7-8 and TRBJ1-1; TRBD1 might be the D (5 bases). Trimming stripped 2 bases from V and 10 bases from J, with 14 bases between. CDR1 is SGHVS and CDR2 is FQNEAQ in the germline V gene. The CDR3 runs 13 residues. The CDR3 DNA reads as TGTGCCAGCAGCTTAACCCAGGGCGTCGGAGCTTTCTTT. It codes for CASSLTQGVGAFF.

The rearrangement links TRBV5-8 to TRBJ1-2; D remains unclear. The CDR3 has 15 residues. CDR1 and CDR2 from the germline V gene are SGHTS and YDEGEE. V dropped 8 bases and J dropped 5 bases, with 22 bases sitting between them. CDR3 amino acids: CASHSRGLISYGYTF. The CDR3 region has the DNA TGTGCCAGTCACAGCCGTGGGTTGATATCGTATGGCTACACCTTC.

J is TRBJ2-5 and V is TRBV30; 10 bases fit TRBD2. The CDR3 is 14 residues long. Per the germline V gene, CDR1 is GTSNPN and CDR2 is SVGIG (reference sequence). V dropped 3 bases and J dropped 5; count of bases not matched to a gene: 6. The CDR3: CAWRGAGGSETQYF. The CDR3 DNA reads TGTGCCTGGAGGGGAGCGGGGGGGTCCGAGACCCAGTACTTC.

In this sample, this clone turned up a few times. The genes are TRBV19 and TRBJ1-5, with D possibly matching TRBD1 (5 bases). Looked up from germline, CDR1 is LNHDA and CDR2 is SQIVND (reference sequence). Trimming stripped 4 bases from V and 2 bases from J, with 15 bases between. The length of the CDR3 is 16 residues. CDR3 sequence: CASSTPGRGGNQPQHF. CDR3 sequence (DNA): TGTGCCAGTAGTACCCCCGGGAGGGGAGGCAATCAGCCCCAGCATTTT.

The chain uses TRBV5-4 and TRBJ2-5; D unresolved. The germline V and J ends were trimmed by 2 bases and 2 bases, with 10 bases remaining between them. This CDR3 has 14 amino acids. CDR1 and CDR2 from the germline V gene are SGHNT and YYREEE (reference sequence). The CDR3: CASSFDPGQETQYF. CDR3 nucleotides: TGTGCCAGCAGCTTCGACCCGGGTCAAGAGACCCAGTACTTC.

This clone occurred once. The rearrangement uses TRBV4-3 and TRBJ1-1; TRBD1 is a possible D gene (6 bases). Germline CDR1 LGHNA, CDR2 YSLEER. Trimming pared 1 base from V and 7 bases from J, leaving 16 bases between. This CDR3 region has 15 residues. The CDR3 loop reads CASSQVGQGIGEAFF. Written as DNA, the CDR3 is TGCGCCAGCAGCCAAGTGGGGCAGGGGATCGGTGAAGCTTTCTTT.

This chain joins TRBV15 and TRBJ2-4, with 8 bases fitting TRBD2. There are 14 residues in the CDR3. V lost 4 bases, J lost 11 bases, and 10 bases stayed unmatched. In germline, CDR1 is LNHNV, CDR2 YYDKDF (reference sequence). The CDR3 reads CATSTGREGNLQYF. CDR3 nucleotides: TGTGCCACCAGCACCGGGAGGGAGGGTAACCTTCAGTACTTC.

The table lists this clone with a few counts. The chain has TRBV4-3 and TRBJ1-4; 7 bases agree with TRBD1. The CDR3 contains 14 residues. Germline assignment: CDR1 LGHNA and CDR2 YSLEER. V was pared by 6 bases and J by 7 bases, with 8 bases of the junction left unmatched. CDR3: CASRRDRDAEKLFF. The CDR3 nucleotides read TGCGCCAGCAGACGAGACAGGGATGCTGAAAAACTGTTTTTT.

V usage is TRBV18 and J usage is TRBJ2-6; perhaps TRBD1 as D (6 bases). CDR3 length: 16 residues. Germline V gives CDR1 KGHSH, CDR2 LQKENI. V gave up 8 bases and J gave up 0 bases, with 14 bases separating them. CDR3 bases: TGTGCCAGCGCTAGAGGGGGTACCTCTGGGGCCAACGTCCTGACTTTC. Encoded protein: CASARGGTSGANVLTF.

The V gene is TRBV2, the J gene TRBJ2-7; the match to TRBD1 covers 10 bases. The CDR3 extends over 13 amino acids. CDR1 is SNHLY, CDR2 FYNNEI, per germline. Trimming removed 2 bases from V and 10 bases from J; junction bases left unmatched: 5. CDR3 sequence (DNA): TGTGCCAGCAGTGAACCCGGACAGGGGGAACAGTACTTC. Residues: CASSEPGQGEQYF.

The V and J genes are TRBV29-1 and TRBJ1-1, with D possibly being TRBD1 (5 bases). Germline V gives CDR1 SQVTM, CDR2 ANQGSEA. Trimming took off 5 bases at V and 13 bases at J, with 20 bases between the two ends. CDR3 length equals 12 residues. The CDR3 loop is CSVPGDGVGGFF. CDR3 nucleotides: TGCAGCGTTCCTGGGGACGGGGTCGGGGGTTTCTTT.

The V call is TRBV7-8, the J call TRBJ2-5, with D possibly matching TRBD1 (5 bases). Germline loops: CDR1 SGHVS, CDR2 FQNEAQ. This CDR3 has 14 residues. V was pared by 1 base and J by 0 bases, with 6 bases between. DNA of the CDR3: TGTGCCAGCAGCTTAGACAGGTACCAAGAGACCCAGTACTTC. Its protein is CASSLDRYQETQYF. The full variable domain, its missing parts supplied by reference TRBV7-8 and TRBJ2-5, is GAGVSQSPRYKVAKRGQDVALRCDPISGHVSLFWYQQALGQGPEFLTYFQNEAQLDKSGLPSDRFFAERPEGSVSTLKIQRTQQEDSAVYLCASSLDRYQETQYFGPGTRLLVL.

The CDR3 region has the DNA TGTGCCAGTGACGTGACAGTCTACGGCAATCAGCCCCAGCATTTT. It is translated as CASDVTVYGNQPQHF. This sequence joins TRBV19 and TRBJ1-5, with D possibly matching TRBD1 (5 bases). The CDR3 extends over 15 amino acids. V gave up 8 bases and J gave up 2 bases, with 16 bases separating them. Germline values: CDR1 LNHDA, CDR2 SQIVND (reference sequence).